The clone carrying this TCR beta chain was observed a handful of times. These data belong to a study of T-cell reconstitution after alpha-beta-depleted transplantation in children. For TCRbeta, the library was prepared with unique molecular identifiers. TCRdb reprocessed the PCR reads via MiXCR and lists one record per CDR3 protein. The table records approximately 390,000 distinct CDR3 sequences, about 11% of them present only once. V was clipped by 3 bases and J by 1 base; unmatched bases: 3. The CDR3 has 15 residues. Per germline, CDR1 MDHEN and CDR2 SYDVKM. The chain recombines TRBV28 with TRBJ2-7, with 10 bases lining up with TRBD1. The sample consisted of PBMCs from the stem cell graft donor, taken from the stem cell graft. This TCR came from a human donor who donated a stem cell graft to a child with acute myeloid leukemia. The CDR3 sequence is CASSFPGQGSYEQYF. DNA of the CDR3: TGTGCCAGCAGTTTCCCGGGACAGGGGTCCTACGAGCAGTACTTC.